Sequencing of this T cell receptor beta chain was carried out in a study of blood T cell repertoires in COVID-19. Original methodology: Quantification of nucleated cells was approximated via reference gene primer amplification. The assay was immunoSEQ multiplex PCR, and TCRdb's table has in-frame clones only and misses some. For V, J and clone size, that table is used; D and trimming come from the DNA. The sample records some 160,000 clones, 88% being singletons. Participant-reported clinical history was the basis for cohort assignment. The CDR3 has 15 residues. The germline gives CDR1 SGHRS, CDR2 YFSETQ. V gave up 5 bases and J gave up 5 bases; unmatched junction bases: 8.

The TCR was taken from a woman aged 50 to 60 who had recovered from COVID-19. The chain is built from TRBV5-1 and TRBJ2-2; 8 bases are shared with TRBD2. Sequencing used PBMCs or T cells enriched from blood (not recorded which). CDR3 DNA sequence: TGCGCCAGCAGGTCCGTACTAGCGGCTACCGGGGAGCTGTTTTTT. This codes for CASRSVLAATGELFF.